The 2 T cell receptor beta chains below were found in one sample sequenced in a study of Tregs in tolerant kidney transplant recipients. Generated by immunoSEQ multiplex PCR, the TCRdb table keeps only in-frame clones and is missing some. The repertoire consists of roughly 66,000 clones, with more than 90% occurring once and the leading ten covering 10% to 11%. The sequencing here drew on CD8+ T cells from blood, taken before the transplant. The receptors shown here come from a human donor who received a combined kidney and bone marrow transplant.

The chain is built from TRBV6-1 and TRBJ1-3; D perhaps matches TRBD1 (5 bases). V was trimmed by 7 bases and J by 6 bases, leaving 7 bases between them. The CDR3 runs 11 residues. CDR1 and CDR2 from the germline V gene are MNHNS and SASEGT. CDR3 coding DNA: TGTGCCAGCATCAGGGTAAACACCATATATTTT. As protein: CASIRVNTIYF.

The chain combines TRBV13 with TRBJ2-3; 8 bases agree with TRBD2. CDR3 size: 15 residues. V was clipped by 5 bases and J by 1 base; unmatched bases: 5. From germline, CDR1 is PRHDT and CDR2 FYEKMQ (reference sequence). This CDR3 reads CASSDGRGGTDTQYF. The CDR3 nucleotides are TGTGCCAGCAGCGACGGGAGGGGGGGCACAGATACGCAGTATTTT.